The present entry profiles one T cell receptor (beta chain) with its context. There are many counts of this clonotype. Its antigen is currently not known. Base qualities are not recorded, but no much larger clone differs from it by a single base. This sample stems from a study of T cell repertoires in cytomegalovirus infection (dated by TCRdb to between 2019 and 2020). A note on the overall study: Because public TCR beta signatures pointed to carriage of CMV infection together with the matching HLA type, the HLA type of each donor mattered for the analysis. Results and caveats for the whole study, not just this receptor: Cumulative frequency of public TCR beta family members discriminated carriers of CMV infection plus the relevant HLA type in this cohort and an independent roughly 350-donor cohort. In the ex vivo response, HLA-C-restricted CMV-specific TCR beta clonotypes were dominant, and in two of eight donors the single most frequent clonotype came from this HLA-C-restricted group.

The sequencer listed for this sample is Illumina HiSeq 1500. The public reads were reprocessed in TCRdb via fastp at Q25 and MiXCR, keeping in-frame beta chains. Records with the same CDR3 protein are collapsed into one entry carrying the most frequent genes and DNA. This sample is represented by 480,000 or so distinct CDR3 sequences; about 11% of them were singletons. Jointly, the top ten make up 10% of the sample. Germline trimming: 3 bases from V, 4 bases from J; junction bases outside gene matches: 11. The CDR3, cysteine through phenylalanine, is 16 amino acids long. CDR3 DNA only is kept here, 48 bases in frame from base 1. The germline V gene encodes CDR1 DFQATT and CDR2 SNEGSKA (reference sequence).

Specimen: PBMCs. This sequence uses TRBV20-1 and TRBJ2-7, with 11 middle bases fitting TRBD2. The TCR was taken from a human donor in good health (CMV status not recorded). Some clones in this sample may be carry-over from other donors' samples. Read as DNA, the sequence is TGCAGTGCTAGGGACGGGACTAGCGGAGGTCGGTACGAGCAGTACTTC. This codes for CSARDGTSGGRYEQYF.